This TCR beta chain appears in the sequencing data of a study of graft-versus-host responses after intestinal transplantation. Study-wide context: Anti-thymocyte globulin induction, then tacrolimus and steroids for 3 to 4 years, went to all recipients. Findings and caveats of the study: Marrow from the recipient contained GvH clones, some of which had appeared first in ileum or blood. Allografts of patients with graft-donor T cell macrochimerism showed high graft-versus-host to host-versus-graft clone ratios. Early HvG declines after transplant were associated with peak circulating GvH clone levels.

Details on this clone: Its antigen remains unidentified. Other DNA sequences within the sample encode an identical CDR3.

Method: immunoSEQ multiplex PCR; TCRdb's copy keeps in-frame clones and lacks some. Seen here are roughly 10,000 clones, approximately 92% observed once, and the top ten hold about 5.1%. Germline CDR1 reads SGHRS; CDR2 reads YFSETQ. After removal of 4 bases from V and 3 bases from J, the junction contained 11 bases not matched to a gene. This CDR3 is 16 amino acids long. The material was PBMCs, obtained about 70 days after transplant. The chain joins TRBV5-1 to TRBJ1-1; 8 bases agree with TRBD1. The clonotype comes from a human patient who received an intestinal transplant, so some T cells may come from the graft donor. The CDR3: CASSPQKTGADTEAFF. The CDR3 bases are TGCGCCAGCAGCCCCCAGAAGACAGGGGCGGACACTGAAGCTTTCTTT.